This TCR beta chain was recorded in a study of T cell responses to AZD1222 COVID-19 vaccine. Study-level findings and limits: The study found Spike-specific TCR breadth and depth rose after two AZD1222 doses. All repertoire sampling was performed exclusively after the peak T cell response.

Only in-frame clones appear in the TCRdb table, and some are missing; sequencing was by immunoSEQ multiplex PCR. Of roughly 120,000 clones in the sample, nearly 90% are singletons; the top ten hold roughly 13%. The CDR3 is 15 residues long. V lost 5 bases to trimming and J lost 2 bases, with 16 bases between them. Germline-derived CDR1 and CDR2 are SGHTA and FQGNSA. Worth noting for this clone: The antigen is not known.

The chain links TRBV7-2 to TRBJ2-7, with D tentatively TRBD2 (6 bases). Here the sequenced sample was peripheral blood, taken on day 0 of MenACWY control vaccination. The sequence derives from an adult in good health. The CDR3 is CASSLIGGNTYEQYF. CDR3 in DNA: TGTGCCAGCAGCCTCATCGGGGGTAACACCTACGAGCAGTACTTC.